This TCR beta chain was documented in a study of T cells in Graves' hyperthyroidism and ophthalmopathy. This clonotype was seen more than once but under ten times. Clinical Activity Scores of at least 3, NOSPECS grades of at least 4 and durations under 3 months characterized ophthalmopathy patients. Criteria for exclusion of patients were uncontrolled infection, other autoimmune disease, pregnancy or lactation. The CDR3 extends over 14 amino acids. Per the germline V gene, CDR1 is MNHNS and CDR2 is SASEGT. Trimming pared 5 bases from V and 1 base from J, leaving 11 bases between. Authors of the study amplified TCR beta CDR3 regions from RNA transcripts. The study used the HTBI primer set for a first-round RT-PCR of the TCR CDR3. A single record per CDR3 protein comes from TCRdb applying MiXCR to the multiplex PCR reads. The table has 500,000 to 550,000 distinct CDR3 sequences, nearly 20% seen once.

The sequenced sample consisted of blood. This chain joins TRBV6-1 and TRBJ1-1; TRBD1 is a possible D gene (6 bases). This TCR was sampled from a man aged 35 to 55 with Graves' ophthalmopathy. The CDR3 bases are TGTGCCAGCAGTTTCATAGGGGGGAACACTGAAGCTTTCTTT. This gives the protein CASSFIGGNTEAFF.